The subject of this entry is one T cell receptor beta chain. There is no known antigen for this receptor. No per-base quality is available; no much larger clone lies one base away. The sample is drawn from a study of blood T cell repertoires in COVID-19 (dated by TCRdb to the early 2020s). Looking at the study overall: The collaborator samples originated in the United States, Italy and Spain and spanned the acute and convalescent phases of COVID-19. Sample metadata almost always included a de-identified subject ID, COVID-19 status, age in years and sex. Subjects who had been exposed to COVID-19, were actively infected with it, or had recovered from it provided the deeply sampled blood TCRbeta repertoires that made up the dataset. The material from the prospective study consisted of cDNA or gDNA derived from T cells, B-cell-depleted T cells, or PBMCs. Where available, HLA class I and class II types were obtained from metadata supplied by the sample provider rather than from assay-based typing. The repertoires were released in a freely available public database intended as a resource for research on the immune response to SARS-CoV-2. The samples were drawn from the first 160 participants of the ongoing ImmuneRACE study and from 950 to 1,500 subjects provided by 6 global collaborators. The full study reports these points: The quantity of clinical and demographic metadata differed by source and by participant and was supplied without curation.

TCRbeta CDR3 regions were amplified from genomic DNA by means of the immunoSEQ Assay, a bias-controlled multiplex PCR. The authors processed their data as follows. The number of nucleated cells in each sample was estimated from the amplification of reference gene primers within the assay. To quantify the absolute abundance of each unique TCRbeta CDR3 rearrangement, sequence reads were collapsed and filtered. For each sample, productive Simpson clonality was calculated as the square root of Simpson's diversity index over productive rearrangements. What TCRdb holds here is the immuneACCESS table cut down to in-frame rearrangements. Part of the clones is not present; checked against another copy, under half of the missing clones reflect an unresolved V gene, and the others are unexplained. Clonal size and the V and J genes are those of that table, whereas D and trimming came from the DNA. This sample comprises a few hundred thousand clones, 70% to 90% of them detected only once. The ten largest clonotypes hold approximately 4% of the sample.

V is trimmed back by 4 bases and J by 4 bases, and the junction contains 6 bases that no gene match accounts for. Including the terminal cysteine and phenylalanine, the CDR3 comprises 14 residues. Just CDR3 DNA is preserved here, 42 bases in frame from base 1. Looking up the germline V gene yields CDR1 MGHDK and CDR2 SYGVNS. In the prospective study, participants were roughly 18 to 100 years old, resided in about two dozen geographic areas of the United States, and were enrolled through a virtual design. Cohort assignment in the prospective study relied on participant-reported clinical history from a screening survey and a study questionnaire. ImmuneRACE Cohort 3 recovered participants were defined by two consecutive negative NP/OP PCR tests, healthcare professional clearance, or symptom resolution. Mobile phlebotomists in the prospective study collected whole blood, serum and a nasopharyngeal or oropharyngeal swab from every participant. Over a roughly 2-month period, participants in the prospective study had the option of providing additional blood draws and questionnaires. Prospective study blood samples were shipped either frozen or at room temperature before DNA extraction.

The chain links TRBV25-1 with TRBJ1-2; the central 7 bases match TRBD1. The sample consisted of PBMCs or T cells enriched from blood (not recorded which). The TCR sequence derives from a woman aged 25-40 years who had recovered from COVID-19. The CDR3 has the sequence CASSGRDSFYGYTF. The nucleotide sequence reads TGTGCCAGCAGTGGCCGGGACAGCTTCTATGGCTACACCTTC.